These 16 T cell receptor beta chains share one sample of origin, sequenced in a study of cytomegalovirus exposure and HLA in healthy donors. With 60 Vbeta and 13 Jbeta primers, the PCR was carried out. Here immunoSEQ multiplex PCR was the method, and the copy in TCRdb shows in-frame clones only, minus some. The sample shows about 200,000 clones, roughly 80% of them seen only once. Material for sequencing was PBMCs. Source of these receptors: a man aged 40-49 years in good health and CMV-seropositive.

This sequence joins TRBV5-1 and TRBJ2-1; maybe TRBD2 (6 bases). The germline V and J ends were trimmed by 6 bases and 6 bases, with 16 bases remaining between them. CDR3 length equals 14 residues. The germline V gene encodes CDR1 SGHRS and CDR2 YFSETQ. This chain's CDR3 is CASTWGLPGNEQFF. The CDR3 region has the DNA TGCGCCAGCACCTGGGGACTCCCGGGCAATGAGCAGTTCTTC.

The CDR3, as DNA: TGTGCCAGTAGTATCTGGCCCTATGGCTACACCTTC. Translated, it gives CASSIWPYGYTF. J is TRBJ1-2 and V is TRBV19; no clear D gene. V was clipped by 3 bases and J by 4 bases, with 6 bases between them. The CDR3 spans 12 residues. CDR1 is LNHDA, CDR2 SQIVND, per germline (reference sequence).

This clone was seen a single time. The CDR3 protein is CASSLVVRGSNQPQHF. CDR3 DNA: TGTGCCAGCAGCTTAGTAGTCAGGGGTAGCAATCAGCCCCAGCATTTT. The chain couples TRBV7-8 to TRBJ1-5; weak D call: TRBD1 (6 bases). CDR3 length: 16 amino acids. CDR1 is SGHVS and CDR2 is FQNEAQ in the germline V gene. V was clipped by 1 base and J by 0 bases, with 10 bases between them.

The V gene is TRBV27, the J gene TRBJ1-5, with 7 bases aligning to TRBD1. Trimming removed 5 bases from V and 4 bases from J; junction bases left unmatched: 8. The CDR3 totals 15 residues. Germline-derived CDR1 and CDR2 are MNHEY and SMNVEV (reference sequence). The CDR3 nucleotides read TGTGCCAGCAGTCCACAGGGGCGCCCGAATCAGCCCCAGCATTTT. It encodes CASSPQGRPNQPQHF.

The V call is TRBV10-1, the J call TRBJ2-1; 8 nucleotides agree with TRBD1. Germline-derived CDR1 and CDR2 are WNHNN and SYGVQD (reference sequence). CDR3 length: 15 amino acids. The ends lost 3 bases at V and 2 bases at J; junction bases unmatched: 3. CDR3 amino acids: CASSDGQGPYNEQFF. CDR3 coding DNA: TGCGCCAGCAGTGATGGACAGGGTCCCTACAATGAGCAGTTCTTC.

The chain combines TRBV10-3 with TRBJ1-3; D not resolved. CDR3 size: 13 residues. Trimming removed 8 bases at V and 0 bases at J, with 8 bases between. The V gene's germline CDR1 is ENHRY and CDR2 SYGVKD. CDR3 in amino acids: CAIAVNSGNTIYF. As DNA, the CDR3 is TGTGCCATCGCGGTGAACTCTGGAAACACCATATATTTT.

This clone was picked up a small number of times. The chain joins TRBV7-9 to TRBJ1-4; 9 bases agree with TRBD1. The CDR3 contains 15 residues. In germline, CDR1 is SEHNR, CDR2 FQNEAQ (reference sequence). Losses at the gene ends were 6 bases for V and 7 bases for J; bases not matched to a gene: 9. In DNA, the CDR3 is TGTGCCAGCAGATCAGGACAGGGGAAAGGTGAAAAACTGTTTTTT. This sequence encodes CASRSGQGKGEKLFF.

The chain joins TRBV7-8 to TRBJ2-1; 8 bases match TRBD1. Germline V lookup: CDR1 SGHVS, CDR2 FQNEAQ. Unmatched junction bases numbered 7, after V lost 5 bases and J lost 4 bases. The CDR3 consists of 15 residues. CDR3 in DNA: TGTGCCAGCAGCCCTCCAGGGGGCAGTTACAATGAGCAGTTCTTC. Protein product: CASSPPGGSYNEQFF.

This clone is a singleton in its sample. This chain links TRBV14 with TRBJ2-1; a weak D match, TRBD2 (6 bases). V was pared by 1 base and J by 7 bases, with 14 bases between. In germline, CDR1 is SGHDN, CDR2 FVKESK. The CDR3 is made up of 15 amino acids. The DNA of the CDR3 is TGTGCCAGCAGCCAAGCGGGAGTTAGAGCAAATGAGCAGTTCTTC. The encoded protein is CASSQAGVRANEQFF.

CDR3 bases: TGCGCCAGCAGGGAGGCTAGCGGGAGCGGGGAGCTGTTTTTT. It encodes CASREASGSGELFF. The chain joins TRBV5-1 to TRBJ2-2; 10 nucleotides match TRBD2. The V and J ends lost 5 bases and 7 bases, in that order; junction bases with no gene match: 5. Germline-derived CDR1 and CDR2 are SGHRS and YFSETQ. The CDR3 runs to 14 residues.

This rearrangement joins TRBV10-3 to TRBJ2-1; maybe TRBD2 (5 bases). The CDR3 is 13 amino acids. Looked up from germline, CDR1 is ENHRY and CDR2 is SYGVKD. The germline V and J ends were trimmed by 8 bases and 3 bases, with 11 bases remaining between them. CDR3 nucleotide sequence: TGTGCCATCTCAACTAGTGTCTACAATGAGCAGTTCTTC. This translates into CAISTSVYNEQFF.

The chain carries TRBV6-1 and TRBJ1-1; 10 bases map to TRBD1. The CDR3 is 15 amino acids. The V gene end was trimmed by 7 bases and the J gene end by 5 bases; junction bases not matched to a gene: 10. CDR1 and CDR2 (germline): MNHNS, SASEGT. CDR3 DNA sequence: TGTGCCAGCAATCCGAGGACAGGGGGTCAAACTGAAGCTTTCTTT. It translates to CASNPRTGGQTEAFF.

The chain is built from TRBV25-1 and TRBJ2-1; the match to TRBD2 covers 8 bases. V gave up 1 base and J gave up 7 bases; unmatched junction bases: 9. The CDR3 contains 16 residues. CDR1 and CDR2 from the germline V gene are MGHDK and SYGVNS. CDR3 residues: CASSEFALAGWNEQFF. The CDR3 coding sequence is TGTGCCAGCAGTGAATTCGCCCTAGCGGGCTGGAATGAGCAGTTCTTC. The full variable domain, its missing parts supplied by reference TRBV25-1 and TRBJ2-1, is EADIYQTPRYLVIGTGKKITLECSQTMGHDKMYWYQQDPGMELHLIHYSYGVNSTEKGDLSSESTVSRIRTEHFPLTLESARPSHTSQYLCASSEFALAGWNEQFFGPGTRLTVL.

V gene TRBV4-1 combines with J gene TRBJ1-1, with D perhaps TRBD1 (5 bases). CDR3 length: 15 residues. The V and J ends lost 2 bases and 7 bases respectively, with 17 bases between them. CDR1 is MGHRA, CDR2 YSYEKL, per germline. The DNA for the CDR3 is TGCGCCAGCAGCCAACCCCTTAAGACAGAAGGTGAAGCTTTCTTT. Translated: CASSQPLKTEGEAFF.

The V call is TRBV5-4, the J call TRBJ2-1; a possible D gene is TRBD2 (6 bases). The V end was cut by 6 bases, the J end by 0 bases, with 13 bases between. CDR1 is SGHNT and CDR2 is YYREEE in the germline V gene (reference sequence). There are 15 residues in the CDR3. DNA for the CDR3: TGTGCCAGCAACCTCGGGGGAGGCTCCTACAATGAGCAGTTCTTC. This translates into CASNLGGGSYNEQFF.

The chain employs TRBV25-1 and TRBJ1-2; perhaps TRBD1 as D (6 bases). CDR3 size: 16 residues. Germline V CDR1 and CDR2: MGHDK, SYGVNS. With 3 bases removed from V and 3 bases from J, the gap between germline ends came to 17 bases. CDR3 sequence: CASSDTEQGPDYGYTF. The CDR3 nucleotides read TGTGCCAGCAGTGATACGGAACAGGGTCCTGACTATGGCTACACCTTC.